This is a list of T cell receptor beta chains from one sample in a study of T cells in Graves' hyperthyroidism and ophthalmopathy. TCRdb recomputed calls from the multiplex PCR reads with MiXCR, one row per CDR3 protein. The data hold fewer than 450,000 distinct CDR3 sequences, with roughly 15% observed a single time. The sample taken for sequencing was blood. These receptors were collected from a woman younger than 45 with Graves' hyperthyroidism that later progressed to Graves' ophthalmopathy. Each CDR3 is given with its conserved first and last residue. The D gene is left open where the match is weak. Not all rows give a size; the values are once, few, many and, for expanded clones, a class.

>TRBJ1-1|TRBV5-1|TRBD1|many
CASSLVSGGAPEAFF
TGCGCCAGCAGCTTGGTATCAGGGGGCGCACCTGAAGCTTTCTTT
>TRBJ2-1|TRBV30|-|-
CAWSIADDINEQFF
TGTGCCTGGAGTATAGCGGACGATATCAATGAGCAGTTCTTC
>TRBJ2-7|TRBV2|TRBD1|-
CASTPRGTGALSYEQYF
TGTGCCAGCACACCTCGGGGAACAGGGGCCCTCTCCTACGAGCAGTACTTC
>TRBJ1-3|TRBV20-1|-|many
CSAPDGSSGNTIYF
TGCAGTGCCCCGGACGGATCCTCTGGAAACACCATATATTTT
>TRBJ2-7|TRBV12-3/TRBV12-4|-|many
CASSLGPPGAYEQYF
TGTGCCAGCAGTTTAGGACCGCCAGGCGCCTACGAGCAGTACTTC
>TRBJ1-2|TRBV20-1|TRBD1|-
CSASDRVDYGYTF
TGCAGTGCTAGTGACAGGGTAGACTATGGCTACACCTTC
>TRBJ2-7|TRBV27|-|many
CASSLGASTLYEQYF
TGTGCCAGCAGTTTAGGAGCCTCAACCCTCTACGAGCAGTACTTC
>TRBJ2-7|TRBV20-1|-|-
CSASTAISYEQYF
TGCAGTGCTAGCACAGCAATCTCCTACGAGCAGTACTTC
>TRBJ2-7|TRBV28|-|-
CASTASGFRTYEQYF
TGTGCCAGCACCGCCTCAGGTTTTCGTACCTACGAGCAGTACTTC
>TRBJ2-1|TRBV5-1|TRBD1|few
CASSLGQGVREQFF
TGCGCCAGCAGCTTGGGCCAGGGGGTGCGTGAGCAGTTCTTC
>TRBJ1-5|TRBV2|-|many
CASSGDSYQPQHF
TGTGCCAGCAGTGGCGACAGTTATCAGCCCCAGCATTTT
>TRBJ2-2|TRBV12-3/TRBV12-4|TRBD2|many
CASRKTSGGTGELFF
TGTGCCAGCAGAAAGACTAGCGGGGGCACCGGGGAGCTGTTTTTT
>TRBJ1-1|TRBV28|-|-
CASSFGFGGTEAFF
TGTGCCAGCAGCTTCGGATTCGGGGGGACTGAAGCTTTCTTT
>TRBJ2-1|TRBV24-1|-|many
CATSDLKRVRIPAYNEQFF
TGTGCCACCAGTGATTTAAAGCGTGTTCGCATCCCGGCCTACAATGAGCAGTTCTTC
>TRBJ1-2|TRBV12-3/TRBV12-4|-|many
CASSLGGMGYGYTF
TGTGCCAGCAGTTTGGGGGGCATGGGGTATGGCTACACCTTC
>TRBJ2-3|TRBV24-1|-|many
CATSDADYTQYF
TGTGCCACCAGTGACGCCGATTATACGCAGTATTTT
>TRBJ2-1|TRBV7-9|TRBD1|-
CASSWDSGTYNEQFF
TGTGCCAGCAGCTGGGACAGTGGGACCTACAATGAGCAGTTCTTC
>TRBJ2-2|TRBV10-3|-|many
CAITSPQALNTGELFF
TGTGCCATCACCTCGCCGCAAGCCCTCAACACCGGGGAGCTGTTTTTT
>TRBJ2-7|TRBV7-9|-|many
CASSSSGFEQYF
TGTGCCAGCAGCTCATCAGGGTTCGAGCAGTACTTC
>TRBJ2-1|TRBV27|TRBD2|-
CASSPLAGGTYNEQFF
TGTGCCAGCAGTCCTTTAGCGGGAGGGACCTACAATGAGCAGTTCTTC
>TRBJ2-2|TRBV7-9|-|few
CASSSPQGVELFF
TGTGCCAGCAGCTCCCCACAGGGAGTGGAGCTGTTTTTT
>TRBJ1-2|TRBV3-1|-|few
CASSQDGSYGYTF
TGTGCCAGCAGCCAAGATGGATCTTATGGCTACACCTTC
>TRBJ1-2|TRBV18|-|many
CASSPTKERGYTF
TGTGCCAGCTCACCCACCAAGGAAAGAGGCTACACCTTC
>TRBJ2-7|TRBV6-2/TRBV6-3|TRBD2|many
CASSYSGGNYEQYF
TGTGCCAGCAGTTACTCCGGGGGGAACTACGAGCAGTACTTC
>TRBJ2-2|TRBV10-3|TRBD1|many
CAISEDETGFTGELFF
TGTGCCATCAGTGAGGACGAGACAGGGTTCACCGGGGAGCTGTTTTTT
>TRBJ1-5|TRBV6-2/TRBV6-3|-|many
CASSYRDGHQPQHF
TGTGCCAGCAGTTACAGGGACGGGCATCAGCCCCAGCATTTT
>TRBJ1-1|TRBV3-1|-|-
CASGVLNTEAFF
TGTGCCAGCGGGGTCTTGAACACTGAAGCTTTCTTT
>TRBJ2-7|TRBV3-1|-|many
CASSQYRDDEQYF
TGTGCCAGCAGCCAATATAGGGACGACGAGCAGTACTTC
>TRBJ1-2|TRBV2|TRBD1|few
CASSIPGQLIYGYTF
TGTGCCAGCAGTATTCCGGGACAGTTGATCTATGGCTACACCTTC
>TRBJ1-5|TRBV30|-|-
CAWSPSRTDYSNQPQHF
TGTGCCTGGAGCCCTTCTAGGACAGATTATAGCAATCAGCCCCAGCATTTT
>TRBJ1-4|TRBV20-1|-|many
CSARETNEKLFF
TGCAGTGCCCGCGAGACGAATGAAAAACTGTTTTTT
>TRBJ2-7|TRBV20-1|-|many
CSARFTLGGSSNEQYF
TGCAGTGCTAGATTCACCCTCGGGGGATCCTCCAACGAGCAGTACTTC
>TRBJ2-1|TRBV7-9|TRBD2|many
CASSLGLASNEQFF
TGTGCCAGCAGCTTGGGACTAGCATCCAATGAGCAGTTCTTC
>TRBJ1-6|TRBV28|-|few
CASVGPRQNNSPLHF
TGTGCCAGCGTTGGGCCCAGACAGAATAATTCACCCCTCCACTTT
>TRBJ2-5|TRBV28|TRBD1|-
CASRSQTGGEETQYF
TGTGCCAGCAGATCCCAGACAGGGGGCGAAGAGACCCAGTACTTC
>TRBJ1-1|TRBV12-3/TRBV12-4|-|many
CASSLGQGVGAFF
TGTGCCAGCAGTTTAGGGCAGGGAGTCGGAGCTTTCTTT
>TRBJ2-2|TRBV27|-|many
CASSPFSYSTGRSNTGELFF
TGTGCCAGCAGTCCATTCTCGTACTCGACAGGAAGGTCAAACACCGGGGAGCTGTTTTTT
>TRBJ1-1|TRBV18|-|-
CASSPRVGAFF
TGTGCCAGCTCACCGCGAGTTGGAGCTTTCTTT
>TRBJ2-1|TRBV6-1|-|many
CASKEGGGPFNEQFF
TGTGCCAGCAAGGAGGGCGGGGGCCCATTCAATGAGCAGTTCTTC
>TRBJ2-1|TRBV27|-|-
CASSTTNEQFF
TGTGCCAGCAGTACTACGAATGAGCAGTTCTTC
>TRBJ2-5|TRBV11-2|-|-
CASSLTGPQETQYF
TGTGCCAGCAGCTTAACGGGACCCCAGGAGACCCAGTACTTC
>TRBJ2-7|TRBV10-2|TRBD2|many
CASSVAGGAYEQYF
TGCGCCAGCAGTGTAGCGGGAGGGGCCTACGAGCAGTACTTC
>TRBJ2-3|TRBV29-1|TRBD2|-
CSVEGVWAPGTSGTLTDTQYF
TGCAGCGTTGAGGGAGTGTGGGCCCCCGGGACTAGCGGGACTCTCACAGATACGCAGTATTTT
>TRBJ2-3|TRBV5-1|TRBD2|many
CASSLVGLAGEGSTDTQYF
TGCGCCAGCAGCTTGGTGGGACTAGCGGGAGAAGGAAGCACAGATACGCAGTATTTT
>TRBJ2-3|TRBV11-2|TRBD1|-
CASILRQGSPDTQYF
TGTGCCAGCATCCTTCGACAGGGATCCCCAGATACGCAGTATTTT
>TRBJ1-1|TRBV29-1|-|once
CSVRYTEAFF
TGCAGCGTTCGGTACACTGAAGCTTTCTTT
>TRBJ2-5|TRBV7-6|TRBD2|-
CASSSPLAGGRETQYF
TGTGCCAGCAGCTCTCCCCTAGCGGGAGGGAGGGAGACCCAGTACTTC
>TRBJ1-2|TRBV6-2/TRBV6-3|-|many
CASRDLTAVSARYGYTF
TGTGCCAGCAGGGACTTAACAGCCGTCTCCGCGAGATATGGCTACACCTTC
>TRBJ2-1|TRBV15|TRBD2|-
CATSRDELAGVAEQFF
TGTGCCACCAGCAGAGACGAACTAGCGGGAGTGGCTGAGCAGTTCTTC
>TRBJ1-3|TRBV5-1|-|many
CASRGERNTIYF
TGCGCCAGCAGGGGCGAGCGAAACACCATATATTTT
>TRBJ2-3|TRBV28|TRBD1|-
CASSTRAGTGGADTQYF
TGTGCCAGCAGCACCAGAGCCGGGACAGGGGGCGCAGATACGCAGTATTTT
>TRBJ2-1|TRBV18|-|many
CASSPGRSNEQFF
TGTGCCAGCTCACCTGGAAGATCCAATGAGCAGTTCTTC